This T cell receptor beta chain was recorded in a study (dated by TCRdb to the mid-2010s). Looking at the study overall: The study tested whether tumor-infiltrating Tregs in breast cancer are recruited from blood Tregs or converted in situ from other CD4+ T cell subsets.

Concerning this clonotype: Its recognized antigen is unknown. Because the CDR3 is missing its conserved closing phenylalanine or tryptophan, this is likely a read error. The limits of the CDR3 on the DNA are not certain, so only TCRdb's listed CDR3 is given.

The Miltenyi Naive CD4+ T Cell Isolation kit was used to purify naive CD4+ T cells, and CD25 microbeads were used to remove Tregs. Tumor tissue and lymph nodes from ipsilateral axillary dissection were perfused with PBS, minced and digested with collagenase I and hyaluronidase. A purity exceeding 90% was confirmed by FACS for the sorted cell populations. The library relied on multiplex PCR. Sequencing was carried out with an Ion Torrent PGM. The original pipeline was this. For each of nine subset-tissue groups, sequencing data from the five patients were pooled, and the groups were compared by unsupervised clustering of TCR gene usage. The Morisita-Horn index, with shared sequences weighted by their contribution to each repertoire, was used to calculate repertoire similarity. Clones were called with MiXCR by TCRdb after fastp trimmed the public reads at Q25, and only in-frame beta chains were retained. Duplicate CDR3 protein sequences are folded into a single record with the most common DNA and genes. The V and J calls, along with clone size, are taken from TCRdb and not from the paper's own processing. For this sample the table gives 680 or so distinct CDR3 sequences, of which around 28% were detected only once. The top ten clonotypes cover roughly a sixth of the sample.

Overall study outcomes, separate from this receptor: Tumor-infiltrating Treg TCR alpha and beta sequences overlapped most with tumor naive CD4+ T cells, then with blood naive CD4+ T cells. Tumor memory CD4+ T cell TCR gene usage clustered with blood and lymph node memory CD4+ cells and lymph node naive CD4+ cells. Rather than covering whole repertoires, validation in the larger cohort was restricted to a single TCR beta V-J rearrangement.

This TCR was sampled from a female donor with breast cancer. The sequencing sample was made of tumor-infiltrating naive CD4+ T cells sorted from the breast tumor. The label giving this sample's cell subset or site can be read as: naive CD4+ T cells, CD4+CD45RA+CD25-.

The CDR3 in this case is CASSLGRGGLDHTS. This sequence uses TRBV12-3 or TRBV12-4 and TRBJ1-2. 14 amino acids form the CDR3, both terminal residues included.